A selection of T cell receptor beta chains follows, all from one sample in a study of blood T cell repertoires in COVID-19. This table comes from immunoSEQ multiplex PCR, and its TCRdb copy is limited to in-frame clones, with some not included. The sample contains 150,000 to 200,000 clones, roughly 85% of which appear only once. The sample was peripheral blood. Receptors were obtained from a woman in her twenties or thirties with acute or convalescent COVID-19. Each CDR3 is given with its conserved first and last residue. Fields, in order: clone size, J gene, CDR3 length, V gene, D gene, CDR3 protein, CDR3 DNA. D genes are given only for firm matches. A clone size is listed for some rows: how often the clone was seen (once, few, many), or a class if it is expanded.

few	TRBJ2-5	12	TRBV5-1	NA	CASSLAMETQYF	TGCGCCAGCAGCTTGGCCATGGAGACCCAGTACTTC
NA	TRBJ2-1	15	TRBV7-3	NA	CASSQIPTSLGEQFF	TGTGCCAGCAGTCAAATTCCCACTAGTCTAGGTGAGCAGTTCTTC
NA	TRBJ2-7	13	TRBV19	TRBD1	CASSSGQGYEQYF	TGTGCCAGTAGTTCCGGACAGGGCTACGAGCAGTACTTC
NA	TRBJ1-6	15	TRBV15	TRBD1	CATSPRGQGISPLHF	TGTGCCACCAGCCCGCGCGGACAGGGGATTTCACCCCTCCACTTT
NA	TRBJ2-7	13	TRBV11-2	TRBD1	CASSSGTVYEQYF	TGTGCCAGCAGCTCCGGGACAGTTTACGAGCAGTACTTC
NA	TRBJ2-5	14	TRBV7-8	NA	CASSLARRAETQYF	TGTGCCAGCAGCTTAGCTCGAAGAGCGGAGACCCAGTACTTC
NA	TRBJ1-4	15	TRBV30	NA	CAWRRLSGVGEKLFF	TGTGCCTGGAGACGTCTCAGCGGAGTAGGTGAAAAACTGTTTTTT
NA	TRBJ2-2	18	TRBV2	TRBD2	CATHTPAVQRGNTGELFF	TGTGCCACCCACACCCCAGCGGTTCAGCGGGGGAACACCGGGGAGCTGTTTTTT
NA	TRBJ1-2	14	TRBV6-2/TRBV6-3	NA	CASSYSHRSYGYTF	TGTGCCAGCAGTTACTCACACAGGAGCTATGGCTACACCTTC
NA	TRBJ1-2	17	TRBV4-1	NA	CASSQDLWGRVNYGYTF	TGCGCCAGCAGCCAAGATCTTTGGGGGAGGGTAAACTATGGCTACACCTTC
NA	TRBJ2-3	15	TRBV11-2	NA	CAISEGAGNTDTQYF	TGTGCCATCTCCGAGGGGGCGGGGAACACAGATACGCAGTATTTT
NA	TRBJ1-6	15	TRBV6-1	NA	CASSERGINNSPLHF	TGTGCCAGCAGTGAAAGGGGAATTAATAATTCACCCCTCCACTTT
once	TRBJ1-1	17	TRBV7-3	NA	CASSLIRVSAGVTEAFF	TGTGCCAGCAGCTTAATTCGGGTTTCGGCAGGGGTGACTGAAGCTTTCTTT
NA	TRBJ2-7	16	TRBV28	NA	CASSFTLRGLTYEQYF	TGTGCCAGCAGTTTCACACTCCGCGGGTTAACCTACGAGCAGTACTTC
NA	TRBJ1-5	17	TRBV30	TRBD1	CAWSGGQGITSNQPQHF	TGTGCCTGGAGTGGCGGACAGGGGATTACAAGCAATCAGCCCCAGCATTTT
NA	TRBJ2-1	13	TRBV7-2	NA	CASSPLRPLQQFF	TGTGCCAGCAGCCCACTACGACCGCTGCAGCAGTTCTTC
NA	TRBJ2-7	13	TRBV27	NA	CASKPQGRHEQYF	TGTGCCAGCAAACCCCAGGGTCGCCACGAGCAGTACTTC
NA	TRBJ1-6	15	TRBV7-2	NA	CAGSPGGFGNSPLHF	TGTGCCGGATCCCCCGGAGGGTTTGGCAATTCACCCCTCCACTTT
NA	TRBJ1-3	16	TRBV5-1	NA	CASSLDLRESGNTIYF	TGCGCCAGCAGCTTGGATCTCCGGGAATCTGGAAACACCATATATTTT
NA	TRBJ1-5	15	TRBV28	NA	CASSFGGISNQPQHF	TGTGCCAGCAGTTTTGGCGGCATTAGCAATCAGCCCCAGCATTTT
NA	TRBJ2-7	14	TRBV25-1	NA	CASSSTGDGYEQYF	TGTGCCAGCAGCTCTACGGGGGACGGCTACGAGCAGTACTTC
NA	TRBJ1-5	14	TRBV3-1/TRBV3-2	NA	CASSFRGGNQPQHF	TGTGCCAGCAGCTTCCGGGGGGGTAATCAGCCCCAGCATTTT
NA	TRBJ2-2	16	TRBV7-9	TRBD1	CASSYSGGSLTGELFF	TGTGCCAGCAGCTATTCAGGGGGTTCCTTGACCGGGGAGCTGTTTTTT
NA	TRBJ2-3	15	TRBV7-2	NA	CASSLQDGRLDTQYF	TGTGCCAGCAGCTTACAGGACGGGAGACTAGATACGCAGTATTTT
NA	TRBJ1-1	17	TRBV11-2	NA	CASSVSYGGIMNTEAFF	TGTGCCAGCAGCGTCTCTTACGGGGGGATCATGAACACTGAAGCTTTCTTT
once	TRBJ1-1	14	TRBV7-2	TRBD1	CASSPTGVGDKAFF	TGTGCCAGCAGCCCAACAGGGGTCGGAGACAAAGCTTTCTTT